The T cell receptor (beta chain) under discussion was sequenced for a study of CD8+CD57+ T cells in acquired aplastic anemia. Sequencing was done on patients that had shown CD8+CD57+ cell expansion by flow cytometry. It was genomic DNA that served as the template for profiling TCR beta VDJ and CDR3. TCRdb re-derived calls from the reads in MiXCR, one entry per CDR3 protein. The profile covers just over 450,000 distinct CDR3 sequences, with approximately 33% appearing a single time and 0.75% to 0.95% taken by the ten largest. Material: sorted CD4+, CD8+, or CD8+CD57+ T cells (not recorded which) from PBMCs. This sequence was found in a human donor with aplastic anemia.

This chain's CDR3 is CASSSEAALYEQYF. In DNA form, the CDR3 reads TGTGCCAGCAGCTCCGAAGCGGCTCTCTACGAGCAGTACTTC. J is TRBJ2-7 and V is TRBV5-4; a weak D match, TRBD2 (5 bases). Per germline, CDR1 SGHNT and CDR2 YYREEE (reference sequence). Trimming removed 3 bases at V and 3 bases at J, with 13 bases between. CDR3 length: 14 amino acids.